This T cell receptor beta chain was sequenced during a study of T cells after posttransplantation cyclophosphamide. Peripheral blood was collected from the related graft donor on the marrow donation day. Study-level findings and limits: Later blood repertoires were often dominated by clones from the donor CD8+ memory compartment.

The CDR3 is 13 residues long. Per germline, CDR1 MNHNY and CDR2 SVGAGI (reference sequence). Deletions cut 10 bases from V and 4 bases from J, with 16 bases between. Libraries were prepared by immunoSEQ multiplex PCR; TCRdb keeps only in-frame clonotypes and omits some of them. The data hold more than 60,000 clones, with roughly 95% observed a single time. Note on this clone: The antigen remains unidentified.

Source material: PBMCs. V gene TRBV6-6 combines with J gene TRBJ1-1; D is perhaps TRBD1 (6 bases). This TCR derives from a woman under 40 in good health and a related stem cell transplant donor. CDR3 in DNA: TGTGCCACACAACAGGGTCTTGGCACTGAAGCTTTCTTT. It yields the protein CATQQGLGTEAFF.